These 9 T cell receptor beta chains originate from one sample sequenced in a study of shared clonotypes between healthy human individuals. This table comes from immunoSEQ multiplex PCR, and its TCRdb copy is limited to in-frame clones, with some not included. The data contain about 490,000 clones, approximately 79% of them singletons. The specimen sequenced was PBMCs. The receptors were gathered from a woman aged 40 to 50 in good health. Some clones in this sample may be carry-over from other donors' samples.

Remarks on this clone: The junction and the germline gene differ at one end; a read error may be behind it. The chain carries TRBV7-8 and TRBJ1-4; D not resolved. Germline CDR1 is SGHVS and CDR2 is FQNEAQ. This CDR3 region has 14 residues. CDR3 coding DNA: TGTGCCAGCAGCTTTTCAGGCGAGAATGAAAAACTGCTTTTT. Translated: CASSFSGENEKLLF. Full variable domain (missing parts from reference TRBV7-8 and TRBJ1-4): GAGVSQSPRYKVAKRGQDVALRCDPISGHVSLFWYQQALGQGPEFLTYFQNEAQLDKSGLPSDRFFAERPEGSVSTLKIQRTQQEDSAVYLCASSFSGENEKLLFGSGTQLSVL.

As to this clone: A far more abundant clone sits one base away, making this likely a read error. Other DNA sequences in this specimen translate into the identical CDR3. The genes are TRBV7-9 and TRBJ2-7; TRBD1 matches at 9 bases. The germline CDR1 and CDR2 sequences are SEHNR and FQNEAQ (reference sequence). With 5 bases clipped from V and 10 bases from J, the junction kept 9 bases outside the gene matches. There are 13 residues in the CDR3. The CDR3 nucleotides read TGTGCCAGCAGCAGGAGACAGGGGGGCGAACAGTACTTC. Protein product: CASSRRQGGEQYF. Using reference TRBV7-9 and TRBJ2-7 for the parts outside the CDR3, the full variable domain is DTGVSQNPRHKITKRGQNVTFRCDPISEHNRLYWYRQTLGQGPEFLTYFQNEAQLEKSRLLSDRFSAERPKGSFSTLEIQRTEQGDSAMYLCASSRRQGGEQYFGPGTRLTVT.

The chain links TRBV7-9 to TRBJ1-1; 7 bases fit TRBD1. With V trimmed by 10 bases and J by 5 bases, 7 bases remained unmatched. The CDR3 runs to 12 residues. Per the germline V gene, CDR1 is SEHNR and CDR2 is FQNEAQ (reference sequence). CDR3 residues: CATRGRGTEAFF. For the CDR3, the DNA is TGTGCCACTAGGGGGCGCGGGACTGAAGCTTTCTTT.

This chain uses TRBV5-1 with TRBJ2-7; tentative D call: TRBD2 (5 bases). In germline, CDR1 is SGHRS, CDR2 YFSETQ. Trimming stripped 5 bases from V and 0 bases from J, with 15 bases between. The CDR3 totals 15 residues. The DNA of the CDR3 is TGCGCCAGCAGACCCACCCCGGGAAGCTCCTACGAGCAGTACTTC. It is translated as CASRPTPGSSYEQYF. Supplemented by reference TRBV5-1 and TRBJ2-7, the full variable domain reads KAGVTQTPRYLIKTRGQQVTLSCSPISGHRSVSWYQQTPGQGLQFLFEYFSETQRNKGNFPGRFSGRQFSNSRSEMNVSTLELGDSALYLCASRPTPGSSYEQYFGPGTRLTVT.

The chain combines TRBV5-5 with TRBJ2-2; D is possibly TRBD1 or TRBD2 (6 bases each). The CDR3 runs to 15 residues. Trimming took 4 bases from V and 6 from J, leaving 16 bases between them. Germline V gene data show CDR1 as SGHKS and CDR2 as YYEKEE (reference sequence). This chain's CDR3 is CASSPSSGAPGELFF. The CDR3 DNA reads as TGTGCCAGCAGCCCCTCGTCGGGGGCGCCCGGGGAGCTGTTTTTT.

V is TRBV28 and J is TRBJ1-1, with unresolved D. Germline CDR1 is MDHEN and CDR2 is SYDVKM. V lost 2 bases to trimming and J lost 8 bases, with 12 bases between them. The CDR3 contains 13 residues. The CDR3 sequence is CASSLTWQLEAFF. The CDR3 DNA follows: TGTGCCAGCAGTTTAACGTGGCAGCTCGAAGCTTTCTTT.

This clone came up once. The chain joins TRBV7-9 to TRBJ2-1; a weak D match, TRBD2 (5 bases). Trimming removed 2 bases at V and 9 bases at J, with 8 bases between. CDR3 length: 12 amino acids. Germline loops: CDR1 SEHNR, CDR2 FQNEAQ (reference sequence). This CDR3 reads CASSLLGSEQFF. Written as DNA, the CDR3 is TGTGCCAGCAGCTTATTAGGGAGTGAGCAGTTCTTC.

The CDR3 loop is CASSESGRVASGRYNEQFF. In nucleotides, the CDR3 is TGCGCCAGCAGTGAGTCGGGGAGAGTTGCTAGCGGCCGATACAATGAGCAGTTCTTC. This chain connects TRBV10-1 to TRBJ2-1; 7 bases agree with TRBD2. The ends lost 0 bases at V and 4 bases at J; junction bases unmatched: 15. The CDR3 has 19 residues. CDR1 is WNHNN and CDR2 is SYGVQD in the germline V gene (reference sequence).

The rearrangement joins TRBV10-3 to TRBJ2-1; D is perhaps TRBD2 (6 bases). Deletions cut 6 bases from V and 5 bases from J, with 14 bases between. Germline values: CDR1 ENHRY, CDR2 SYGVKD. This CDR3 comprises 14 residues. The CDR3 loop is CAIRPAVADNEQFF. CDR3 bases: TGTGCCATCAGACCTGCCGTAGCGGACAATGAGCAGTTCTTC.